This entry concerns a single TCR beta chain. What antigen it recognizes has not been identified. No base quality values were provided; no much bigger clone lies one nucleotide off. Libraries came from the immunoSEQ multiplex PCR assay. The clones in this table, taken by TCRdb from immuneACCESS, are in-frame only. Not every clone is retained; where verified, under half of the shortfall comes from an unresolved V gene, and the cause of the rest is unknown. In all, the sample holds approximately 100,000 clones, and about 85% of those were seen once. Of the sample, 2.4% falls within the top ten clones. The data were taken from a study of radiotherapy plus CTLA-4 blockade in lung cancer (dated by TCRdb to the late 2010s). Background on the whole study: Among the enrolled patients, approximately 18% had an objective response, and 25% to 40% reached disease control. Study-wide conclusions, independent of this receptor: Early dynamic changes in blood T cell clones, together with increased serum interferon-beta after radiation, were reported as the strongest predictors of response. After treatment with radiotherapy and ipilimumab, TCR clones that originated in tumors expanded in peripheral blood.

The study evaluated CTLA-4 blockade (ipilimumab) given together with focal radiation therapy in patients who had chemo-refractory metastatic non-small-cell lung cancer. V is cut by 4 bases and J by 7 bases, and the space between the germline ends is 7 bases. The CDR3 sequence holds 11 residues, the cysteine and phenylalanine included. Kept here is only the CDR3 DNA, which spans 33 bases and is read in frame from base 1. CDR1 and CDR2 are drawn from the germline V gene: MRHNA, SNTAGT. Sequences were derived from peripheral blood, sampled from a patient treated with radiotherapy plus ipilimumab. Recombination joined TRBV6-4 with TRBJ1-2, with the D gene not clear enough to name. The TCR comes from a human donor with non-small cell lung cancer that progressed on radiotherapy plus ipilimumab. Some clones in this sample may be carry-over from other donors' samples. The nucleotide sequence reads TGTGCCAGCAGTGGCGCAAGTGGCTACACCTTC. This gives the protein CASSGASGYTF.